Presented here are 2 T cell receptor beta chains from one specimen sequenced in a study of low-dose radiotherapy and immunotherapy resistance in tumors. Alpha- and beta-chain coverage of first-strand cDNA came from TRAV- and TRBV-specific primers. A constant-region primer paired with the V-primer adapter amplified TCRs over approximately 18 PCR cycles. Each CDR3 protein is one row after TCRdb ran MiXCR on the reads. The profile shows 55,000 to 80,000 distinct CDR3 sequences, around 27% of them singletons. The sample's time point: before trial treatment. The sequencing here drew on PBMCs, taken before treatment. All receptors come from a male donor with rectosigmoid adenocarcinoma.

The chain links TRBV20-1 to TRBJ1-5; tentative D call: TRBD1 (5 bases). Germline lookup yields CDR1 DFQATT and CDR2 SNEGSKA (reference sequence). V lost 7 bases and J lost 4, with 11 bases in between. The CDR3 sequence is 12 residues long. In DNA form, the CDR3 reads TGCAGTGTGGGGGTGATAAATCAGCCCCAGCATTTT. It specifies CSVGVINQPQHF.

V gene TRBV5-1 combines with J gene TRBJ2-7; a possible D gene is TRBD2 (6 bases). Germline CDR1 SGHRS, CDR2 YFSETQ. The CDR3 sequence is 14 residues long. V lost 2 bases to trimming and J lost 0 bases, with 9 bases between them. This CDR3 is CASSFVGGSYEQYF. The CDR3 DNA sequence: TGCGCCAGCAGCTTCGTCGGGGGCTCCTACGAGCAGTACTTC. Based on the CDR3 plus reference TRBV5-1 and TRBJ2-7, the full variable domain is KAGVTQTPRYLIKTRGQQVTLSCSPISGHRSVSWYQQTPGQGLQFLFEYFSETQRNKGNFPGRFSGRQFSNSRSEMNVSTLELGDSALYLCASSFVGGSYEQYFGPGTRLTVT.